What follows are 22 T cell receptor beta chains derived from one specimen sequenced in a study of blood T cells in healthy people across ages. Using a J-beta primer mix together with a sample-barcoded 5' primer, a second PCR was run for roughly 7 to 11 cycles. Each CDR3 protein gets one entry after TCRdb re-called the 5' RACE reads with MiXCR. This sample yields about 670,000 distinct CDR3 sequences, of which around 52% are seen a single time; roughly 13% belongs to the top ten. The sequenced sample consisted of blood. The origin of the receptors is an elderly woman in good health.

The rearrangement uses TRBV5-1 and TRBJ2-5, with a tentative D call TRBD2 (6 bases). The V end was cut by 0 bases, the J end by 2 bases, with 14 bases between. Germline CDR1 is SGHRS and CDR2 is YFSETQ. The CDR3 is made up of 16 amino acids. The chain's CDR3 is CASSLVPTAGQETQYF. For the CDR3, the DNA is TGCGCCAGCAGCTTGGTCCCCACGGCGGGGCAAGAGACCCAGTACTTC.

The chain recombines TRBV15 with TRBJ1-5; possible D gene TRBD1, 6 bases. Trimming cost V 1 base and J 3 bases, with 16 bases left between them. The CDR3 is 17 residues long. Germline loops: CDR1 LNHNV, CDR2 YYDKDF (reference sequence). CDR3 sequence (DNA): TGTGCCACCAGCAGAGTTGGCCTCAGGGGAGACAATCAGCCCCAGCATTTT. This sequence encodes CATSRVGLRGDNQPQHF.

This clonotype was counted many times. The chain uses TRBV6-5 and TRBJ1-6; D ambiguous. CDR3 length: 12 amino acids. Germline CDR1 is MNHEY and CDR2 is SVGAGI. Trimming shortened V by 5 bases and J by 7 bases, and 6 bases separated the two germline ends. The CDR3 sequence is CASSRRNSPLHF. CDR3 nucleotide sequence: TGTGCCAGCAGTCGGCGGAATTCACCCCTCCACTTT.

The J gene is TRBJ2-5, the V gene TRBV4-3, with 7 bases lining up with TRBD2. Germline CDR1 is LGHNA and CDR2 is YSLEER. This CDR3 has 19 amino acids. Germline trimming cut 0 bases from V and 5 bases from J; bases unmatched to any gene: 18. The CDR3 DNA reads as TGCGCCAGCAGCCAAGAATGGGGGGGTAGCGGGTCCACTCGGGAGACCCAGTACTTC. Protein product: CASSQEWGGSGSTRETQYF.

A few counts support this clonotype. This rearrangement joins TRBV4-2 to TRBJ2-3; 10 bases fit TRBD2. The V segment lost 4 bases and the J segment 3 bases; nucleotides outside the gene matches: 13. The CDR3 has 18 amino acids. Germline CDR1 LGHNA, CDR2 YNFKEQ. This chain's CDR3 is CASSPKIVAGGWTDTQYF. Written as DNA, the CDR3 is TGTGCCAGCAGCCCTAAGATAGTAGCGGGGGGATGGACAGATACGCAGTATTTT.

The gene calls are TRBV5-6 and TRBJ1-4; 7 bases align to TRBD1. Trimming cost V 1 base and J 6 bases; bases outside gene matches: 3. Germline values: CDR1 SGHDT, CDR2 YYEEEE. CDR3 size: 14 residues. CDR3 in DNA: TGTGCCAGCAGCTTGTGGGACAGCCATGAAAAACTGTTTTTT. Translating gives CASSLWDSHEKLFF.

This clonotype was detected only a few times. This chain links TRBV4-1 with TRBJ2-3; 7 bases align to TRBD2. The CDR3 is made up of 16 amino acids. V lost 1 base, J lost 5 bases, and 9 bases stayed unmatched. Germline values: CDR1 MGHRA, CDR2 YSYEKL. This chain's CDR3 is CASSQGAARGLDTQYF. The CDR3 nucleotides read TGCGCCAGCAGCCAAGGGGCAGCGCGGGGGTTAGATACGCAGTATTTT.

This clonotype was detected ten times or more. The chain carries TRBV28 and TRBJ2-7; possible D gene TRBD2, 5 bases. V was clipped by 6 bases and J by 5 bases, with 11 bases between them. Germline CDR1 is MDHEN and CDR2 is SYDVKM. The CDR3 is 12 residues long. The CDR3 loop reads CASSLVGDEQYF. The CDR3 nucleotides are TGTGCCAGCAGCCTAGTCGGGGACGAGCAGTACTTC.

The chain recombines TRBV20-1 with TRBJ2-7; no clear D. The germline gives CDR1 DFQATT, CDR2 SNEGSKA (reference sequence). The CDR3 consists of 14 residues. V was shortened by 1 base and J by 2 bases, with 12 bases between the two germline ends. The CDR3 sequence is CSARAPGFPYEQYF. CDR3 nucleotide sequence: TGCAGTGCTAGAGCCCCCGGGTTTCCCTACGAGCAGTACTTC.

This clonotype has just a few counts. The rearrangement joins TRBV2 to TRBJ1-1; D perhaps matches TRBD1 (6 bases). The CDR3 covers 15 residues. Germline CDR1 and CDR2: SNHLY and FYNNEI. Trimming cost V 8 bases and J 6 bases, with 22 bases left between them. CDR3 DNA: TGTGCCAGCCTGGAGCAGGGGAGGGACAACCCTGAAGCTTTCTTT. Amino acids: CASLEQGRDNPEAFF.

A word on this clonotype: A read error may be the cause here, since a much bigger clone is one base away. The chain recombines TRBV4-2 with TRBJ2-7; 13 bases map to TRBD2. CDR3 length equals 16 residues. Germline-derived CDR1 and CDR2 are LGHNA and YNFKEQ. Germline trimming cut 3 bases from V and 7 bases from J; bases unmatched to any gene: 9. DNA for the CDR3: TGTGCCAGCAGCCAGGGGACTAGCGGGATTGAAAGTGAGCAGTACTTC. Translating gives CASSQGTSGIESEQYF.

This clonotype was detected ten times or more. V is TRBV7-2 and J is TRBJ2-1; D possibly corresponds to TRBD1 (6 bases). The length of the CDR3 is 13 residues. Germline V gives CDR1 SGHTA, CDR2 FQGNSA. Trimming pared 5 bases from V and 8 bases from J, leaving 13 bases between. The CDR3 DNA is TGTGCCAGCAGCGTACAGGGATCCGATGAGCAGTTCTTC. Protein product: CASSVQGSDEQFF.

This clonotype appeared a few times. The V gene is TRBV3-1, the J gene TRBJ2-1; 10 bases are shared with TRBD1. Germline-derived CDR1 and CDR2 are LGHDT and YNNKEL (reference sequence). The CDR3 is made up of 17 amino acids. Trimming at V came to 4 bases and at J to 5 bases, leaving 11 bases not matched to a gene. The CDR3: CASSPNSPGQGHNEQFF. CDR3 nucleotide sequence: TGTGCCAGCAGCCCCAACAGCCCGGGACAGGGGCACAATGAGCAGTTCTTC.

The chain carries TRBV25-1 and TRBJ2-7; 9 nucleotides agree with TRBD1. The DNA end lines up better with TRBJ2-5; the J call may be wrong. This CDR3 has 14 residues. CDR1 and CDR2 from the germline V gene are MGHDK and SYGVNS. In DNA, the CDR3 is TGTGCCAGCAGTGCACAGGGGGCTGGAGAGACCCAGTACTTC. It translates to CASSAQGAGETQYF.

This clonotype has just a few counts. The CDR3 DNA reads as TGCAGTGCTAGACCTCCGGGTCGGAGGAATGAGCAGTTCTTC. Encoded protein: CSARPPGRRNEQFF. The chain recombines TRBV20-1 with TRBJ2-1; perhaps TRBD2 as D (5 bases). The CDR3 spans 14 residues. Deletions cut 2 bases from V and 7 bases from J, with 15 bases between. Germline CDR1 reads DFQATT; CDR2 reads SNEGSKA (reference sequence).

The CDR3 reads CAISKERGALTDTQYF. In DNA form, the CDR3 reads TGTGCCATCAGTAAAGAGCGGGGGGCTTTGACAGATACGCAGTATTTT. This chain connects TRBV10-3 to TRBJ2-3, with 9 bases fitting TRBD2. The CDR3 has 16 residues. With 5 bases clipped from V and 3 bases from J, the junction kept 9 bases outside the gene matches. Germline assignment: CDR1 ENHRY and CDR2 SYGVKD.

This clonotype has ten or more counts. The chain employs TRBV20-1 and TRBJ2-3; a possible D gene is TRBD1 (5 bases). Germline CDR1 is DFQATT and CDR2 is SNEGSKA (reference sequence). The germline V and J ends were trimmed by 0 bases and 3 bases, with 10 bases remaining between them. The CDR3 covers 14 residues. Here the CDR3 reads CSARDAGQTDTQYF. CDR3 DNA: TGCAGTGCTAGAGATGCAGGGCAGACAGATACGCAGTATTTT.

A note on this clonotype: This may come from a read error, since a much larger clone is one base off. The chain is built from TRBV7-2 and TRBJ2-1; no reliable D call. V shed 0 bases and J shed 4 bases, with 10 bases lying between them. This CDR3 is built from 15 residues. Germline CDR1 SGHTA, CDR2 FQGNSA. This CDR3 is CASSLATMLYNEQFF. CDR3 sequence (DNA): TGTGCCAGCAGCTTAGCAACCATGCTTTACAATGAGCAGTTCTTC.

This clonotype was found a few times. It may be a read error: a sequence one base away is much more abundant. The J gene is TRBJ2-5, the V gene TRBV2, with D unclear. Trimming removed 11 bases at V and 0 bases at J, with 16 bases between. Germline values: CDR1 SNHLY, CDR2 FYNNEI. This CDR3 contains 14 residues. CDR3 region: CAAVANPYQETQYF. The CDR3, as DNA: TGTGCCGCGGTAGCTAACCCGTACCAAGAGACCCAGTACTTC.

The V and J genes are TRBV2 and TRBJ2-1; a weak D match, TRBD2 (6 bases). V was pared by 7 bases and J by 14 bases, with 15 bases between. Germline values: CDR1 SNHLY, CDR2 FYNNEI. The CDR3 spans 11 residues. CDR3 region: CASTLAEREFF. CDR3 sequence (DNA): TGTGCCAGCACCTTGGCGGAGCGGGAGTTCTTC.

J is TRBJ2-5 and V is TRBV10-3, with 9 bases matching TRBD1. The last part of the DNA fits TRBJ2-7 better; the J call may be wrong. CDR3 size: 13 residues. CDR1 is ENHRY and CDR2 is SYGVKD in the germline V gene. In DNA form, the CDR3 reads TGTGCCATCAAACCGGGACAGGGCTACGAGCAGTACTTC. Translation: CAIKPGQGYEQYF.

The rearrangement links TRBV7-2 to TRBJ2-2; D call uncertain. The CDR3 is 14 amino acids. The germline V gene encodes CDR1 SGHTA and CDR2 FQGNSA. The V end was cut by 6 bases, the J end by 1 base, with 9 bases between. For the CDR3, the DNA is TGTGCCAGCAGACCTGCCGTGAACACCGGGGAGCTGTTTTTT. It encodes CASRPAVNTGELFF.